This paragraph covers one T cell receptor (beta chain) sequence. This specimen comes from a study of blood T cell repertoires in COVID-19. Overall study: PBMCs, B-cell-depleted T cells, or T cells were the source of the cDNA or gDNA that made up the material.

Germline CDR1 reads SGHAT; CDR2 reads FQNNGV. The CDR3 length is 16 residues. V was pared by 1 base and J by 1 base, with 12 bases between. During active infection, Seattle patients enrolled and were then monitored through disease. Using immunoSEQ multiplex PCR, the repertoire was profiled, and TCRdb retains in-frame clones only, with some absent. Of hundreds of thousands of clones in the sample, 80% to 90% were seen once. Sequences were obtained from peripheral blood. This receptor was identified in a man aged 18 to 29 with COVID-19, enrolled during active disease. V and J are TRBV11-2 and TRBJ2-3, with a weak D call TRBD2 (5 bases). Here the CDR3 reads CASSLVPGLRTDTQYF. In DNA form, the CDR3 reads TGTGCCAGCAGCTTAGTACCGGGATTGCGCACAGATACGCAGTATTTT.